At least ten counts were recorded for the clone carrying this T cell receptor beta chain. From germline, CDR1 is MNHNS and CDR2 SASEGT. This CDR3 is 14 amino acids long. V was clipped by 5 bases and J by 1 base; unmatched bases: 3. These data originate in a study of Graves' ophthalmopathy and Graves' hyperthyroidism. The authors amplified TCR beta CDR3 regions, and they did so from RNA transcripts for repertoire sequencing. RT-PCR with HTBI primers came first, then second-round multiplex PCR. From the multiplex PCR reads, TCRdb called clonotypes with MiXCR, one entry per CDR3 protein. Among fewer than 350,000 distinct CDR3 sequences listed, around a sixth were seen once.

Input material: peripheral blood. The sequence derives from an adult man with Graves' ophthalmopathy. The chain carries TRBV6-1 and TRBJ2-7, with 9 bases fitting TRBD2. CDR3 DNA sequence: TGTGCCAGCAGTCAGCGGGAGGTGTCCTACGAGCAGTACTTC. Encoded protein: CASSQREVSYEQYF.